A selection of T cell receptor beta chains follows, all from one sample in a study of blood T cell repertoires in COVID-19. Measured with immunoSEQ multiplex PCR; TCRdb has only the in-frame clones, and not every one. The table shows more than 350,000 clones, with 80% to 90% occurring only once. The material sequenced was PBMCs or T cells enriched from blood (not recorded which). Receptors originate from a woman aged 50 to 60 who had recovered from COVID-19. The conserved cysteine and the conserved F or W are not part of the CDR3 here.

j_gene | v_gene | CDR3aa
TRBJ1-1 | TRBV30 | AWSQDWNTEAF
TRBJ1-6 | TRBV2 | ASSESSGGSPLH
TRBJ1-2 | TRBV4-3 | ASSRDLRAGGYT
TRBJ1-5 | TRBV28 | ASSQGGQPQH
TRBJ2-5 | TRBV5-1 | ASSSTSGAETQY
TRBJ1-4 | TRBV27 | ASRTTGGLGSEKLF
TRBJ1-2 | TRBV6-4 | ASSMDSSVSYGYT
TRBJ1-5 | TRBV29-1 | SVEETGGGNQPQH
TRBJ1-2 | TRBV6-2/TRBV6-3 | ASSFAESPRGYT
TRBJ2-5 | TRBV5-6 | ASSPRTGQETQY
TRBJ1-2 | TRBV25-1 | ASRGGAAGYT
TRBJ1-2 | TRBV29-1 | SVESGTGANT
TRBJ2-2 | TRBV7-2 | ASSSGQGAFRELF
TRBJ2-1 | TRBV28 | ASSSPGQFSYNEQF
TRBJ2-2 | TRBV5-1 | ASRDRVGTGELF
TRBJ1-2 | TRBV4-1 | ASSPDRGRLKGGYT
TRBJ1-2 | TRBV7-2 | ASTDIRGAYGYT
TRBJ1-2 | TRBV4-3 | ASSQELVTGNYGGYT
TRBJ1-1 | TRBV12-3/TRBV12-4 | ASMDRGDTEAF
TRBJ2-7 | TRBV24-1 | ATSDGDWPYEQY
TRBJ2-2 | TRBV2 | ASTLAQGLDTGELF
TRBJ2-7 | TRBV21-1 | ASSTAAGTSYEQY
TRBJ1-2 | TRBV5-1 | ASSPGSSGGYT
TRBJ1-2 | TRBV21-1 | ASSSPGHNSCYT
TRBJ2-2 | TRBV7-7 | ASSFVSSPGSTGELF
TRBJ2-7 | TRBV27 | ASSLSGASYEQY
TRBJ1-5 | TRBV5-8 | ASSSLLAGTGGNQPQH
TRBJ1-2 | TRBV28 | ASSPGTGFYGYT
TRBJ1-2 | TRBV18 | ASSPGAGANYGYT
TRBJ1-1 | TRBV18 | ASSSRPKQGNTEAF
TRBJ1-2 | TRBV7-6 | ASSLVLDITNYGYT